Presented here are 31 T cell receptor beta chains from one specimen sequenced in a study of control samples from healthy donors and cancer patients. The table came from immunoSEQ multiplex PCR; TCRdb's copy has only in-frame clones and leaves some out. Of fewer than 500,000 clones listed, around 90% are singletons. The sequenced material came from PBMCs. The receptors were sampled from a man in his forties with head and neck cancer.

J is TRBJ2-4 and V is TRBV6-2 or TRBV6-3; 7 bases fit TRBD1. The CDR3 sequence is 16 residues long. Germline CDR1 MNHEY, CDR2 SVGEGT. The V segment lost 5 bases and the J segment 0 bases; nucleotides outside the gene matches: 7. CDR3 sequence: CASSRTGDLAKNIQYF. The CDR3 DNA follows: TGTGCCAGCAGTCGAACAGGGGACCTAGCCAAAAACATTCAGTACTTC.

As for this clone: Within the sample, other DNA sequences also encode this same CDR3. The gene calls are TRBV19 and TRBJ1-1; TRBD1 might be the D (6 bases). CDR1 LNHDA and CDR2 SQIVND come from the germline V gene (reference sequence). The V end was cut by 7 bases, the J end by 0 bases, with 12 bases between. CDR3 length: 14 residues. This CDR3 reads CASTGGQMNTEAFF. The CDR3 DNA is TGTGCCAGTACCGGGGGGCAGATGAACACTGAAGCTTTCTTT.

The V and J genes are TRBV29-1 and TRBJ2-5; TRBD2 matches at 10 bases. Germline V gives CDR1 SQVTM, CDR2 ANQGSEA. The ends lost 7 bases at V and 3 bases at J; junction bases unmatched: 11. CDR3 length: 15 residues. The CDR3 region is CSAGGGLAGEETQYF. In DNA form, the CDR3 reads TGCAGCGCGGGGGGAGGGCTAGCGGGAGAAGAGACCCAGTACTTC. The full variable domain, its missing parts supplied by reference TRBV29-1 and TRBJ2-5, is SAVISQKPSRDICQRGTSLTIQCQVDSQVTMMFWYRQQPGQSLTLIATANQGSEATYESGFVIDKFPISRPNLTFSTLTVSNMSPEDSSIYLCSAGGGLAGEETQYFGPGTRLLVL.

This chain links TRBV2 with TRBJ1-5; maybe TRBD1 (6 bases). Germline V CDR1 and CDR2: SNHLY, FYNNEI. V was clipped by 6 bases and J by 3 bases, with 15 bases between them. The CDR3 has 15 amino acids. CDR3 sequence (DNA): TGTGCCAGCAGCCGGACAGCTTCCACCAATCAGCCCCAGCATTTT. It translates to CASSRTASTNQPQHF.

This sequence joins TRBV20-1 and TRBJ2-7; D gene ambiguous. Trimming pared 0 bases from V and 3 bases from J, leaving 3 bases between. Germline V gene lookup returns CDR1 DFQATT and CDR2 SNEGSKA (reference sequence). The length of the CDR3 is 11 residues. The CDR3 DNA reads as TGCAGTGCTAGAGATATCTACGAGCAGTACTTC. Translated, it gives CSARDIYEQYF.

The chain combines TRBV7-2 with TRBJ2-2, with 8 bases fitting TRBD1. The germline V gene has CDR1 SGHTA and CDR2 FQGNSA. This CDR3 comprises 16 residues. V gave up 4 bases and J gave up 4 bases; unmatched junction bases: 8. The CDR3 here is CASSSTQGASTGELFF. DNA of the CDR3: TGTGCCAGCAGCTCAACTCAGGGGGCCAGCACCGGGGAGCTGTTTTTT.

The chain has TRBV11-2 and TRBJ2-1; 9 bases agree with TRBD1. The CDR3 length is 17 residues. Trimming took 3 bases from V and 6 from J; bases not matched to a gene: 12. The germline gives CDR1 SGHAT, CDR2 FQNNGV. CDR3 loop: CASSFATGTGNPNEQFF. The CDR3 DNA reads as TGTGCCAGCAGCTTTGCAACCGGGACAGGGAATCCCAATGAGCAGTTCTTC.

The rearrangement uses TRBV7-8 and TRBJ1-5; D is perhaps TRBD1 (6 bases). V gave up 2 bases and J gave up 7 bases, with 15 bases separating them. Germline CDR1 and CDR2: SGHVS and FQNEAQ. The CDR3 has 15 amino acids. CDR3: CASSLRAGGSQPQHF. CDR3 bases: TGTGCCAGCAGCTTAAGGGCGGGGGGCTCGCAGCCCCAGCATTTT. Based on the CDR3 plus reference TRBV7-8 and TRBJ1-5, the full variable domain is GAGVSQSPRYKVAKRGQDVALRCDPISGHVSLFWYQQALGQGPEFLTYFQNEAQLDKSGLPSDRFFAERPEGSVSTLKIQRTQQEDSAVYLCASSLRAGGSQPQHFGDGTRLSIL.

The V call is TRBV5-6, the J call TRBJ2-5; TRBD2 matches at 11 bases. CDR3 size: 16 residues. Germline loops: CDR1 SGHDT, CDR2 YYEEEE. The trim removed 3 bases at V and 4 bases at J, leaving 8 bases unmatched. The CDR3: CASSSLAGGVRETQYF. The CDR3 DNA sequence: TGTGCCAGCAGCTCGTTAGCGGGAGGGGTGAGAGAGACCCAGTACTTC.

This rearrangement joins TRBV4-2 to TRBJ2-5; D not resolved. The CDR3 is 14 amino acids. V was trimmed by 0 bases and J by 5 bases, leaving 10 bases between them. The V gene's germline CDR1 is LGHNA and CDR2 YNFKEQ. CDR3 residues: CASSQEGTGETQYF. The CDR3 nucleotides are TGTGCCAGCAGCCAAGAGGGCACCGGCGAGACCCAGTACTTC.

The CDR3 is CASSATTSGDGTQYF. CDR3 nucleotides: TGTGCCAGCAGCGCCACCACTAGCGGGGATGGGACCCAGTACTTC. J is TRBJ2-5 and V is TRBV11-3, with TRBD2 matching over 10 bases. This CDR3 has 15 amino acids. The J segment lost 7 bases and the V segment lost 5 bases, leaving 10 bases of the junction unmatched. CDR1 SGHNT and CDR2 YENEEA come from the germline V gene.

The chain couples TRBV11-3 to TRBJ2-3, with a tentative D call TRBD2 (6 bases). Trimming took 1 base from V and 2 from J, leaving 13 bases between them. The CDR3 loop spans 16 amino acids. The germline gives CDR1 SGHNT, CDR2 YENEEA. The CDR3 bases are TGTGCCAGCAGCTTAGGGCGACTAGATGCCACAGATACGCAGTATTTT. Translation: CASSLGRLDATDTQYF.

The chain couples TRBV30 to TRBJ1-1, with TRBD1 matching 12 bases. J gave up 5 bases and V 4 bases, and 8 bases lay outside the gene matches. Germline V lookup: CDR1 GTSNPN, CDR2 SVGIG (reference sequence). This CDR3 is built from 15 residues. The CDR3 DNA reads as TGTGCCTGGAAGGGACAGGGGGCAATTAAGACTGAAGCTTTCTTT. Translating it yields CAWKGQGAIKTEAFF.

The chain has TRBV27 and TRBJ1-1, with D possibly being TRBD1 (6 bases). V dropped 5 bases and J dropped 11 bases, with 15 bases sitting between them. Germline CDR1 reads MNHEY; CDR2 reads SMNVEV (reference sequence). The CDR3 length is 12 residues. This chain's CDR3 is CASSRRDTRAFF. CDR3 bases: TGTGCCAGCAGTCGTAGGGACACCCGGGCTTTCTTT.

The chain combines TRBV28 with TRBJ2-1; a possible D gene is TRBD1 (5 bases). The CDR3 covers 16 residues. The germline CDR1 and CDR2 sequences are MDHEN and SYDVKM. V was cut by 3 bases and J by 7 bases, with 19 bases left in between. As DNA, the CDR3 is TGTGCCAGCAGTTTTGTGGGTGGGCAGCCAGGGAATGAGCAGTTCTTC. Protein: CASSFVGGQPGNEQFF. Full variable domain (remainder filled in from reference TRBV28 and TRBJ2-1): DVKVTQSSRYLVKRTGEKVFLECVQDMDHENMFWYRQDPGLGLRLIYFSYDVKMKEKGDIPEGYSVSREKKERFSLILESASTNQTSMYLCASSFVGGQPGNEQFFGPGTRLTVL.

This clone has only a few counts. V gene TRBV6-5 combines with J gene TRBJ2-4; either TRBD1 or TRBD2 may fit D (5 bases each). The germline CDR1 and CDR2 sequences are MNHEY and SVGAGI. The CDR3 runs to 14 residues. Trimming pared 5 bases from V and 5 bases from J, leaving 13 bases between. This CDR3 is CASSRDGAQNIQYF. For the CDR3, the DNA is TGTGCCAGCAGTAGGGACGGGGCCCAAAACATTCAGTACTTC.

J is TRBJ2-7 and V is TRBV29-1; 9 bases fit TRBD1. The CDR3 length is 14 residues. Trimming cost V 6 bases and J 4 bases; bases outside gene matches: 10. Germline loops: CDR1 SQVTM, CDR2 ANQGSEA. CDR3 region: CSVKPGTGSYEQYF. For the CDR3, the DNA is TGCAGCGTGAAACCCGGGACAGGGTCTTACGAGCAGTACTTC.

This chain links TRBV4-2 with TRBJ1-2, with no clear D. CDR1 LGHNA and CDR2 YNFKEQ come from the germline V gene. The CDR3 has 15 residues. Trimming stripped 3 bases from V and 6 bases from J, with 17 bases between. The CDR3 DNA reads as TGTGCCAGCAGCCAGCGACACCTCCGGTTAGATGGCTACACCTTC. Protein: CASSQRHLRLDGYTF.

This chain connects TRBV13 to TRBJ1-6; D gene ambiguous. V was clipped by 0 bases and J by 3 bases, with 9 bases between them. The V gene's germline CDR1 is PRHDT and CDR2 FYEKMQ (reference sequence). The CDR3 runs 16 residues. The CDR3 reads CASSLGANFYNSPLHF. In nucleotides, the CDR3 is TGTGCCAGCAGCTTAGGGGCGAACTTCTATAATTCACCCCTCCACTTT.

The CDR3 DNA follows: TGTGCCAGCAGCCTACGTCCGACAGATCGCTATAGCAATCAGCCCCAGCATTTT. Its protein is CASSLRPTDRYSNQPQHF. This chain joins TRBV7-2 and TRBJ1-5; TRBD1 might be the D (5 bases). Trimming shortened V by 5 bases and J by 0 bases, and 20 bases separated the two germline ends. CDR3 length: 18 residues. The germline gives CDR1 SGHTA, CDR2 FQGNSA.

The J gene is TRBJ2-1, the V gene TRBV7-3; TRBD2 agrees at 8 bases. J lost 2 bases, V lost 5 bases, and 2 bases had no gene match. The CDR3 is 14 residues long. Per germline, CDR1 SGHTA and CDR2 FQGTGA. CDR3 bases: TGTGCCAGCAGCGAGGGACTAGCCTACAATGAGCAGTTCTTC. This translates into CASSEGLAYNEQFF.

The chain combines TRBV4-2 with TRBJ1-4, with 7 bases matching TRBD1. V was pared by 0 bases and J by 0 bases, with 10 bases of the junction left unmatched. The CDR3 totals 19 residues. Germline-derived CDR1 and CDR2 are LGHNA and YNFKEQ. The CDR3 reads CASSQDWAGGTATNEKLFF. CDR3 coding DNA: TGTGCCAGCAGCCAAGATTGGGCAGGGGGAACTGCAACTAATGAAAAACTGTTTTTT.

V gene TRBV7-9 combines with J gene TRBJ2-2; D unclear. The CDR3 extends over 12 amino acids. V was pared by 6 bases and J by 3 bases, with 5 bases between. Germline V lookup: CDR1 SEHNR, CDR2 FQNEAQ (reference sequence). CDR3 nucleotides: TGTGCCAGCAGATCGTACACCGGGGAGCTGTTTTTT. Its protein product is CASRSYTGELFF.

This chain joins TRBV6-5 and TRBJ2-5; D may be TRBD1 or TRBD2 (5 bases each). Germline CDR1 and CDR2: MNHEY and SVGAGI. Trimming shortened V by 6 bases and J by 7 bases, and 18 bases separated the two germline ends. The CDR3 runs 14 residues. The CDR3 sequence is CASSNSGPGGTQYF. In DNA, the CDR3 is TGTGCCAGCAGCAACTCGGGGCCTGGGGGGACCCAGTACTTC.

V gene TRBV30 combines with J gene TRBJ2-7; tentatively, D is TRBD1 (5 bases). The CDR3 runs 17 residues. Germline assignment: CDR1 GTSNPN and CDR2 SVGIG (reference sequence). V shed 4 bases and J shed 0 bases, with 22 bases lying between them. The CDR3 loop reads CAWKDPARQKSSYEQYF. CDR3 DNA sequence: TGTGCCTGGAAAGACCCGGCACGACAGAAGAGCTCCTACGAGCAGTACTTC.

Only one count was recorded for this clone. The chain employs TRBV5-6 and TRBJ2-1; tentatively, D is TRBD2 (7 bases). CDR1 and CDR2 (germline): SGHDT, YYEEEE. V was pared by 4 bases and J by 5 bases, with 19 bases between. There are 16 residues in the CDR3. CDR3 DNA: TGTGCCAGCAGCCCTAGCTTGCGGGGGCTAAACAATGAGCAGTTCTTC. Translating gives CASSPSLRGLNNEQFF.

The chain links TRBV27 to TRBJ2-2; perhaps TRBD2 as D (6 bases). Germline loops: CDR1 MNHEY, CDR2 SMNVEV (reference sequence). The CDR3 has 16 residues. Trimming removed 4 bases at V and 5 bases at J, with 17 bases between. In DNA form, the CDR3 reads TGTGCCAGCAGTTCTTCCGGGACTGCTCCGACCGGGGAGCTGTTTTTT. This translates into CASSSSGTAPTGELFF.

This sequence joins TRBV15 and TRBJ1-1, with D possibly matching TRBD1 (5 bases). Germline CDR1 reads LNHNV; CDR2 reads YYDKDF (reference sequence). The CDR3 has 15 amino acids. V was shortened by 2 bases and J by 4 bases, with 14 bases between the two germline ends. The CDR3 DNA is TGTGCCACCAGCAGAACGGGGGAAAGTCGCACTGAAGCTTTCTTT. Amino acid sequence: CATSRTGESRTEAFF.

This clone was detected only once. This sequence joins TRBV11-2 and TRBJ1-5; 7 nucleotides match TRBD1. The V segment lost 5 bases and the J segment 2 bases; nucleotides outside the gene matches: 6. The CDR3 loop spans 15 amino acids. Germline V CDR1 and CDR2: SGHAT, FQNNGV. In DNA form, the CDR3 reads TGTGCCAGCAGCACGGACAGGACGGGCAATCAGCCCCAGCATTTT. Its translation is CASSTDRTGNQPQHF.

This clone was seen a single time. The gene calls are TRBV29-1 and TRBJ2-3, with D hard to call. The CDR3 length is 12 residues. Trimming removed 4 bases from V and 1 base from J, with 6 bases in between. Germline V CDR1 and CDR2: SQVTM, ANQGSEA. CDR3 amino acids: CSVGGGTDTQYF. The CDR3 bases are TGCAGCGTTGGTGGCGGCACAGATACGCAGTATTTT.

The CDR3 DNA reads TGTGCCAGTAGTATGCAGGGTTATTCCATCTCTGGAAACACCATATATTTT. Protein sequence: CASSMQGYSISGNTIYF. The genes are TRBV19 and TRBJ1-3; D is possibly TRBD1 (5 bases). Germline CDR1 is LNHDA and CDR2 is SQIVND (reference sequence). V was clipped by 3 bases and J by 0 bases, with 15 bases between them. This CDR3 has 17 residues.